These T cell receptor beta chains were read from a single sample in a study of cytomegalovirus exposure and HLA in healthy donors. Profiled with immunoSEQ multiplex PCR; TCRdb holds only in-frame clones, not every one. The sample gives over 150,000 clones, roughly nine tenths of which show up once; approximately 3% is in the top ten. The sample consisted of PBMCs. These receptor sequences come from a woman aged 18 to 35 in good health and CMV-seropositive. The CDR3 runs from the conserved cysteine through the conserved F or W. D genes are given only for firm matches. Clone size appears in some rows only: once, few, many, or a class for an expanded clone.

d_gene | abundance | j_gene | v_gene | CDR3aa | CDR3nt
NA | NA | TRBJ2-5 | TRBV7-6 | CASSPEGSFSAETQYF | TGTGCCAGCAGCCCCGAGGGAAGCTTTTCGGCAGAGACCCAGTACTTC
TRBD1 | NA | TRBJ2-5 | TRBV7-2 | CASSPGDRGLGGETQYF | TGTGCCAGCAGCCCCGGGGACAGGGGGCTTGGTGGAGAGACCCAGTACTTC
TRBD1 | NA | TRBJ2-7 | TRBV10-3 | CAISAGGGYEQYF | TGTGCCATCAGTGCAGGGGGCGGATACGAGCAGTACTTC
TRBD1 | once | TRBJ2-4 | TRBV6-1 | CASSTTSQGEYIQYF | TGTGCCAGCAGTACGACTTCACAGGGGGAGTACATTCAGTACTTC
NA | NA | TRBJ1-2 | TRBV7-2 | CASSLAAGLGYGYTF | TGTGCCAGCAGCTTAGCAGCAGGGTTAGGCTATGGCTACACCTTC
TRBD1 | NA | TRBJ1-2 | TRBV15 | CATRDRGDGYTF | TGTGCCACCAGGGACAGGGGAGATGGCTACACCTTC
TRBD2 | NA | TRBJ2-3 | TRBV2 | CASSEVVIAGGTDTQYF | TGTGCCAGCAGTGAAGTTGTCATAGCGGGAGGCACAGATACGCAGTATTTT
NA | NA | TRBJ1-1 | TRBV30 | CAWSSSVGPLNTEAFF | TGTGCCTGGAGTTCCTCCGTTGGGCCGCTGAACACTGAAGCTTTCTTT
TRBD1 | NA | TRBJ1-3 | TRBV4-3 | CASSFDRGNGNTIYF | TGCGCCAGCAGCTTTGACAGGGGAAATGGAAACACCATATATTTT
TRBD1 | NA | TRBJ2-2 | TRBV5-1 | CASSTGTGATGELFF | TGCGCCAGCAGCACCGGGACAGGGGCGACCGGGGAGCTGTTTTTT
NA | NA | TRBJ1-2 | TRBV5-1 | CASSLKTSRGMDGYTF | TGCGCCAGCAGCTTAAAGACCAGCCGCGGGATGGATGGCTACACCTTC
TRBD1 | NA | TRBJ1-5 | TRBV2 | CASRTSTGPNQPQHF | TGTGCCAGCAGGACCTCGACAGGGCCGAATCAGCCCCAGCATTTT
NA | NA | TRBJ2-2 | TRBV7-9 | CASSSGAGFWTGELFF | TGTGCCAGCAGTTCAGGGGCAGGTTTTTGGACCGGGGAGCTGTTTTTT